The 12 T cell receptor beta chains below were found in one sample sequenced in a study of shared clonotypes between healthy human individuals. The protocol was immunoSEQ multiplex PCR, while the TCRdb copy is restricted to in-frame clones and leaves out a portion. The sample holds hundreds of thousands of clones; under 80% are singletons and the top ten take 1.5% to 2%. The sequencing input was memory CD4+ T cells sorted from blood. Subset noted: CD45RA-negative fraction. The receptors stem from a woman aged 25 to 39 in good health.

For this clone: Additional DNA sequences in this sample encode the identical CDR3. The V gene is TRBV28, the J gene TRBJ1-2; D unresolved. Germline assignment: CDR1 MDHEN and CDR2 SYDVKM. The CDR3 has 11 amino acids. Trimming pared 5 bases from V and 8 bases from J, leaving 9 bases between. CDR3 amino acids: CASSRTGGYTF. CDR3 nucleotides: TGTGCCAGCAGTCGAACGGGGGGCTACACCTTC.

This rearrangement joins TRBV7-9 to TRBJ2-2; unclear D gene. Per the germline V gene, CDR1 is SEHNR and CDR2 is FQNEAQ (reference sequence). V was pared by 2 bases and J by 0 bases, with 4 bases between. CDR3 length: 14 residues. The CDR3 DNA reads as TGTGCCAGCAGCTTATCACCGAACACCGGGGAGCTGTTTTTT. This encodes CASSLSPNTGELFF.

In regard to this clone: The sample carries other DNA sequences with the same CDR3. V usage is TRBV5-1 and J usage is TRBJ2-3; 15 bases are a match to TRBD2. Trimming took 4 bases from V and 4 from J; bases not matched to a gene: 4. The CDR3 consists of 16 residues. Germline V gives CDR1 SGHRS, CDR2 YFSETQ. CDR3 sequence (DNA): TGCGCCAGCAGCCAGGGACTAGCGGGAGGTGCAGATACGCAGTATTTT. Translated, it gives CASSQGLAGGADTQYF.

The chain couples TRBV2 to TRBJ1-2; no firm D call. In germline, CDR1 is SNHLY, CDR2 FYNNEI. The length of the CDR3 is 12 residues. Deletions cut 7 bases from V and 6 bases from J, with 12 bases between. The CDR3 loop reads CASKALGDGYTF. The CDR3 nucleotides read TGTGCCAGCAAGGCCCTGGGTGATGGCTACACCTTC.

This clone showed up many times. This chain connects TRBV10-1 to TRBJ2-2; D possibly corresponds to TRBD2 (7 bases). The CDR3 is 14 residues long. Looked up from germline, CDR1 is WNHNN and CDR2 is SYGVQD (reference sequence). Trimming took off 2 bases at V and 7 bases at J, with 11 bases between the two ends. The CDR3 region is CASSEAGASGELFF. The CDR3 nucleotides read TGCGCCAGCAGTGAGGCGGGGGCGAGCGGGGAGCTGTTTTTT.

The genes are TRBV6-5 and TRBJ2-5, with 8 bases fitting TRBD2. Germline lookup yields CDR1 MNHEY and CDR2 SVGAGI. V shed 5 bases and J 4 bases; nucleotides not matched to a gene: 3. The CDR3 totals 13 residues. The CDR3: CASSAREAETQYF. CDR3 DNA: TGTGCCAGCAGTGCGCGGGAGGCAGAGACCCAGTACTTC.

This clone was observed a few times. This chain links TRBV30 with TRBJ1-5, with D unclear. V lost 2 bases and J lost 3, with 14 bases in between. Per germline, CDR1 GTSNPN and CDR2 SVGIG (reference sequence). The CDR3 is made up of 15 amino acids. The DNA for the CDR3 is TGTGCCTGGAGTCTCTCGTCCGGGCACAATCAGCCCCAGCATTTT. It yields the protein CAWSLSSGHNQPQHF. The whole variable domain, remainder taken from reference TRBV30 and TRBJ1-5, is SQTIHQWPATLVQPVGSPLSLECTVEGTSNPNLYWYRQAAGRGLQLLFYSVGIGQISSEVPQNLSASRPQDRQFILSSKKLLLSDSGFYLCAWSLSSGHNQPQHFGDGTRLSIL.

The V and J genes are TRBV27 and TRBJ2-2; a weak D match, TRBD1 (6 bases). The CDR3 extends over 15 amino acids. The germline gives CDR1 MNHEY, CDR2 SMNVEV (reference sequence). V lost 8 bases and J 8 bases, leaving 21 bases between the germline ends. DNA for the CDR3: TGTGCCAGCCGACGCGCGGGCAGGGGAACGGGGGAGCTGTTTTTT. This gives the protein CASRRAGRGTGELFF.

The gene calls are TRBV29-1 and TRBJ2-3, with D possibly matching TRBD2 (6 bases). V was pared by 3 bases and J by 1 base, with 8 bases between. CDR1 and CDR2 (germline): SQVTM, ANQGSEA. The length of the CDR3 is 13 residues. The CDR3 DNA is TGCAGCGTTGAGGCTAGCGGCACAGATACGCAGTATTTT. Its translation: CSVEASGTDTQYF.

This clone was detected once. A read error may produce the germline difference seen at one junction end. This chain connects TRBV6-1 to TRBJ2-5; a possible D gene is TRBD1 (6 bases). This CDR3 has 10 residues. CDR1 is MNHNS, CDR2 SASEGT, per germline. CDR3: CATGPKTQYF. The CDR3 nucleotides are TGCGCAACAGGGCCGAAGACCCAGTACTTC.

This rearrangement joins TRBV7-2 to TRBJ2-7; 8 bases are shared with TRBD1. From germline, CDR1 is SGHTA and CDR2 FQGNSA. V trimming: 5 bases; J trimming: 0 bases; junction bases outside the gene matches: 3. CDR3 size: 14 residues. CDR3 in DNA: TGTGCCAGCAGCAAGGACAGGGTCTCCTACGAGCAGTACTTC. Translation gives CASSKDRVSYEQYF.

The V gene is TRBV7-2, the J gene TRBJ2-7, with TRBD2 matching over 7 bases. Germline loops: CDR1 SGHTA, CDR2 FQGNSA. J was trimmed by 4 bases and V by 1 base; bases with no gene match: 1. This CDR3 comprises 13 residues. CDR3 protein: CASSLGREYEQYF. The CDR3 DNA reads as TGTGCCAGCAGCTTAGGGCGGGAGTACGAGCAGTACTTC.